Following are 25 T cell receptor beta chains from one sample sequenced in a study of blood T cell repertoires in COVID-19. Repertoires were generated with immunoSEQ multiplex PCR, while TCRdb's copy carries only in-frame clones and drops some. This repertoire shows roughly 160,000 clones, roughly 81% found once; its top ten account for about 2.7%. Specimen: peripheral blood. These TCRs come from a woman at least 80 years old with COVID-19, enrolled during active disease.

V is TRBV3-1 (or the pseudogene TRBV3-2) and J is TRBJ2-3; D uncertain. V was pared by 2 bases and J by 6 bases, with 12 bases between. The CDR3 extends over 14 amino acids. Per the germline V gene, CDR1 is LGHDT and CDR2 is YNNKEL (reference sequence). The CDR3 is CASSQWAVRDTQYF. CDR3 DNA sequence: TGTGCCAGCAGCCAATGGGCAGTACGGGATACGCAGTATTTT.

V gene TRBV27 combines with J gene TRBJ2-5; possible D gene TRBD1, 5 bases. This CDR3 contains 14 residues. Trimming removed 5 bases from V and 1 base from J, with 11 bases in between. Per the germline V gene, CDR1 is MNHEY and CDR2 is SMNVEV (reference sequence). The CDR3: CASSIAGSQETQYF. Written as DNA, the CDR3 is TGTGCCAGCAGTATCGCAGGGTCCCAAGAGACCCAGTACTTC.

The genes are TRBV4-2 and TRBJ1-2; 8 bases are a match to TRBD1. Germline trimming cut 1 base from V and 4 bases from J; bases unmatched to any gene: 2. The CDR3 covers 14 residues. In germline, CDR1 is LGHNA, CDR2 YNFKEQ. The CDR3: CASSQGTGPYGYTF. CDR3 bases: TGTGCCAGCAGCCAAGGGACAGGGCCCTATGGCTACACCTTC.

V gene TRBV10-1 combines with J gene TRBJ2-3; D call uncertain. CDR1 WNHNN and CDR2 SYGVQD come from the germline V gene (reference sequence). CDR3 length: 13 residues. The V end was cut by 2 bases, the J end by 2 bases, with 5 bases between. The DNA of the CDR3 is TGCGCCAGCAGTGAGCAAGCCACAGATACGCAGTATTTT. This translates into CASSEQATDTQYF.

In its sample, this clone was seen a few times. J is TRBJ2-7 and V is TRBV27, with TRBD2 matching 11 bases. CDR1 and CDR2 from the germline V gene are MNHEY and SMNVEV (reference sequence). V trimming: 9 bases; J trimming: 4 bases; junction bases outside the gene matches: 11. The CDR3 extends over 15 amino acids. This CDR3 is CASARQGLAAYEQYF. The CDR3 region has the DNA TGTGCCAGTGCGAGACAGGGACTAGCGGCTTACGAGCAGTACTTC.

This chain joins TRBV28 and TRBJ2-1; D is unresolved. The CDR3 extends over 14 amino acids. Trimming pared 8 bases from V and 0 bases from J, leaving 11 bases between. Germline CDR1 reads MDHEN; CDR2 reads SYDVKM. The CDR3 protein is CASHSSSSYNEQFF. CDR3 in DNA: TGTGCCAGCCATAGTAGTAGCTCCTACAATGAGCAGTTCTTC.

This clone has just a few counts. This chain connects TRBV27 to TRBJ1-2; 7 bases fit TRBD1. V shed 7 bases, J shed 7 bases, and the junction held 15 bases outside the gene matches. The CDR3 consists of 15 residues. Germline V gene lookup returns CDR1 MNHEY and CDR2 SMNVEV (reference sequence). CDR3 DNA sequence: TGTGCCAGCACCTCCCTGGGGAAGGGGGCGAGTGGCTACACCTTC. Translation gives CASTSLGKGASGYTF.

This rearrangement joins TRBV2 to TRBJ2-7, with 7 bases fitting TRBD1. The trim removed 6 bases at V and 1 base at J, leaving 6 bases unmatched. This CDR3 is built from 14 residues. Germline values: CDR1 SNHLY, CDR2 FYNNEI. CDR3 coding DNA: TGTGCCAGCAGGGGGACAGCTACATCCTACGAGCAGTACTTC. It is translated as CASRGTATSYEQYF.

The V call is TRBV18, the J call TRBJ1-2, with 8 bases identical to TRBD1. The V segment lost 1 base and the J segment 4 bases; nucleotides outside the gene matches: 5. The germline CDR1 and CDR2 sequences are KGHSH and LQKENI. CDR3 length: 15 amino acids. This CDR3 is CASSPLTGASYGYTF. The CDR3 nucleotides are TGTGCCAGCTCACCACTGACAGGGGCATCCTATGGCTACACCTTC.

The rearrangement links TRBV7-9 to TRBJ1-2; perhaps TRBD1 as D (5 bases). The V end lost 8 bases, the J end lost 12 bases, and 13 bases lay between the germline ends. This CDR3 comprises 10 residues. Germline CDR1 SEHNR, CDR2 FQNEAQ (reference sequence). This chain's CDR3 is CASGQGHHTF. CDR3 DNA sequence: TGTGCCAGCGGCCAAGGACACCACACCTTC.

The chain employs TRBV28 and TRBJ1-6; no firm D call. The V gene lost 5 bases and the J gene lost 8 bases, with 7 bases spanning the gap. Looked up from germline, CDR1 is MDHEN and CDR2 is SYDVKM. The CDR3 sequence is 12 residues long. The CDR3 protein is CASSGADSPLHF. CDR3 in DNA: TGTGCCAGCAGTGGAGCGGATTCACCCCTCCACTTT.

This clone was seen a single time. The CDR3 DNA sequence: TGTGCCAGCAGCTTAGCCGGGACAGGCAGTCTGTTTTTT. Translation: CASSLAGTGSLFF. V is TRBV7-9 and J is TRBJ1-4; 8 positions match TRBD1. CDR3 length equals 13 residues. Germline CDR1 and CDR2: SEHNR and FQNEAQ (reference sequence). V dropped 0 bases and J dropped 14; count of bases not matched to a gene: 5.

V gene TRBV18 combines with J gene TRBJ1-1, with 7 bases fitting TRBD1. Germline loops: CDR1 KGHSH, CDR2 LQKENI. This CDR3 is 14 amino acids long. Trimming took 8 bases from V and 6 from J; bases not matched to a gene: 12. The chain's CDR3 is CASTLTGLRAEAFF. The DNA for the CDR3 is TGTGCCAGCACCCTGACAGGGCTTAGGGCTGAAGCTTTCTTT.

This chain uses TRBV18 with TRBJ1-2; 7 nucleotides line up with TRBD1. Trimming removed 2 bases from V and 0 bases from J; junction bases left unmatched: 0. The CDR3 loop spans 14 amino acids. The germline V gene encodes CDR1 KGHSH and CDR2 LQKENI. CDR3 loop: CASSPDRANYGYTF. DNA for the CDR3: TGTGCCAGCTCACCAGACAGGGCTAACTATGGCTACACCTTC.

This clone was detected a few times. In nucleotides, the CDR3 is TGCGCCAGCAGCTGGGGACAGGGAGCATCTGGAAACACCATATATTTT. Translated: CASSWGQGASGNTIYF. The V call is TRBV5-1, the J call TRBJ1-3, with 9 bases matching TRBD1. The germline V gene encodes CDR1 SGHRS and CDR2 YFSETQ. The CDR3 runs 16 residues. V shed 3 bases, J shed 1 base, and the junction held 5 bases outside the gene matches.

A single count supports this clone. The chain couples TRBV18 to TRBJ2-1, with 10 nucleotides matching TRBD2. Trimming cost V 1 base and J 8 bases; bases outside gene matches: 8. Germline CDR1 KGHSH, CDR2 LQKENI. The CDR3 loop spans 16 amino acids. This chain's CDR3 is CASSPLEAGTSDEQFF. CDR3 nucleotide sequence: TGTGCCAGCTCACCACTGGAGGCCGGGACTAGCGATGAGCAGTTCTTC.

The genes are TRBV4-3 and TRBJ1-2; D is undetermined. The CDR3 extends over 13 amino acids. Trimming took 3 bases from V and 7 from J, leaving 12 bases between them. Looked up from germline, CDR1 is LGHNA and CDR2 is YSLEER. The DNA of the CDR3 is TGCGCCAGCAGCCATAACGCGGGAGGTGGCTACACCTTC. This codes for CASSHNAGGGYTF.

CDR3 residues: CASSLLNKENIQYF. In nucleotides, the CDR3 is TGTGCCAGCAGCCTATTAAATAAGGAGAACATTCAGTACTTC. The chain carries TRBV14 and TRBJ2-4, with D unclear. In germline, CDR1 is SGHDN, CDR2 FVKESK. The CDR3 totals 14 residues. The V and J ends lost 4 bases and 7 bases respectively, with 14 bases between them.

The V call is TRBV30, the J call TRBJ1-5, with D hard to call. V was trimmed by 1 base and J by 0 bases, leaving 4 bases between them. CDR1 and CDR2 from the germline V gene are GTSNPN and SVGIG (reference sequence). There are 13 residues in the CDR3. As DNA, the CDR3 is TGTGCCTGGAGTGCTTATAGCAATCAGCCCCAGCATTTT. The encoded protein is CAWSAYSNQPQHF.

As DNA, the CDR3 is TGTGCCAGTAGTATAGTCGGGGGAGGTGGCTACACCTTC. Its translation: CASSIVGGGGYTF. J is TRBJ1-2 and V is TRBV19; D perhaps matches TRBD1 (5 bases). V gave up 1 base and J gave up 7 bases, with 10 bases separating them. This CDR3 is built from 13 residues. Germline loops: CDR1 LNHDA, CDR2 SQIVND (reference sequence). The full variable domain, completed using reference TRBV19 and TRBJ1-2, is DGGITQSPKYLFRKEGQNVTLSCEQNLNHDAMYWYRQDPGQGLRLIYYSQIVNDFQKGDIAEGYSVSREKKESFPLTVTSAQKNPTAFYLCASSIVGGGGYTFGSGTRLTVV.

The chain uses TRBV27 and TRBJ1-2; no definite D call. The CDR3 is 15 amino acids. Trimming stripped 1 base from V and 3 bases from J, with 12 bases between. In germline, CDR1 is MNHEY, CDR2 SMNVEV (reference sequence). CDR3 sequence reads: CASSLLRSPDYGYTF. The CDR3 DNA reads as TGTGCCAGCAGTTTATTACGGTCGCCCGACTATGGCTACACCTTC.

The gene calls are TRBV2 and TRBJ1-5; 10 nucleotides match TRBD1. CDR3 length: 15 residues. In germline, CDR1 is SNHLY, CDR2 FYNNEI. V trimming: 3 bases; J trimming: 6 bases; junction bases outside the gene matches: 5. The CDR3 DNA follows: TGTGCCAGCAGTGACAGACAGGGGGCCGGTCAGCCCCAGCATTTT. Its translation: CASSDRQGAGQPQHF.

This chain joins TRBV15 and TRBJ2-7, with 9 nucleotides matching TRBD1. The CDR3 contains 15 residues. V was pared by 4 bases and J by 6 bases, with 10 bases of the junction left unmatched. CDR1 is LNHNV, CDR2 YYDKDF, per germline (reference sequence). The CDR3 spells CATSKLPGQGSEQYF. In nucleotides, the CDR3 is TGTGCCACCAGCAAACTCCCGGGACAGGGTAGCGAGCAGTACTTC.

The chain links TRBV6-5 to TRBJ2-1; 10 bases match TRBD2. Germline CDR1 MNHEY, CDR2 SVGAGI. The CDR3 length is 15 residues. V shed 6 bases, J shed 9 bases, and the junction held 11 bases outside the gene matches. CDR3 residues: CASSLGLAMDSEQFF. The CDR3 nucleotides are TGTGCCAGCAGCCTGGGACTAGCGATGGATAGTGAGCAGTTCTTC.

V usage is TRBV5-1 and J usage is TRBJ1-3; TRBD1 is a possible D gene (5 bases). This CDR3 has 14 amino acids. V was trimmed by 0 bases and J by 2 bases, leaving 6 bases between them. In germline, CDR1 is SGHRS, CDR2 YFSETQ. CDR3 residues: CASSLVGAGNTIYF. CDR3 DNA sequence: TGCGCCAGCAGCTTGGTAGGGGCTGGAAACACCATATATTTT.